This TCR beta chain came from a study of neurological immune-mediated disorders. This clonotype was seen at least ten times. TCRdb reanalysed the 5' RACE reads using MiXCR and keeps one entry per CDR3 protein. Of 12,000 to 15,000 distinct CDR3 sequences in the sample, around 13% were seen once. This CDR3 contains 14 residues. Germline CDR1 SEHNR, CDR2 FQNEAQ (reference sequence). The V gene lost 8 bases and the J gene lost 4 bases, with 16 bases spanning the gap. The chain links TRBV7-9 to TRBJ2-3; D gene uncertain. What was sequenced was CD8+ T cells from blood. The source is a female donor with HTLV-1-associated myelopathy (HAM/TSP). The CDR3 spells CASSAPLAADTQYF. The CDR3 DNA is TGTGCCAGCTCAGCTCCTTTAGCAGCAGATACGCAGTATTTT.